This T cell receptor beta chain was sequenced during a study of cytomegalovirus exposure and HLA in healthy donors (dated by TCRdb to the late 2010s). In terms of the full investigation: In an earlier analysis of about 560 of the donors, under 300 Gb of sequence data and approximately 100 million unique TCR beta sequences from about 179 million T cells were reported. Donor age, sex, ethnicity and CMV serostatus were compiled together with the repertoire data. The study used immunosequencing to profile the T cell repertoires of several hundred subjects and linked those repertoires to cytomegalovirus serostatus. HLA typing covered class I and class II loci at four-digit resolution. The study combined high-throughput TCR immunosequencing, statistical association of individual TCRs with disease status, and machine learning to predict cytomegalovirus infection status. Rather than drawing on any new phenotypic data, the later analysis identified candidate immune exposures from TCR beta sequences and the way those sequences occurred across donors. About five DR-DQ haplotypes were treated as single units for association and clustering because of strong linkage in the cohort. An earlier analysis of approximately 580 of the donors used high-throughput TCR beta sequencing to judge whether each TCR beta V gene segment behaved as functional or pseudogenic. In addition to the first cohort of 666 subjects, a separate validation cohort of approximately 110 different subjects was used. Typing coverage varied by locus: roughly 629-630 donors for A, B, C, DRB1 and DQB1; more than 500 for DQA1; approximately 570 for DPA1; 450 to 480 for DPB1. All discovery cohort repertoires had been generated using a single sequencing platform. An early release that covered several hundred HLA-typed donors contained 250 to 350 gigabases of sequencing data and around 80 million unique TCR sequences. In a later analysis, previously published TCR beta repertoires from 550 to 700 donors were re-analyzed and high-resolution HLA genotyping was added so that TCR occurrence patterns could be studied. Among the roughly 410 genotyped donors, approximately 82% belonged to the genetic ancestry cluster associated with self-reported Caucasian donors. Genome-wide SNP genotypes for about 65% of the 666 donors were used in a later genetic analysis, which treated that subset as a discovery cohort. On average, around 230,000 unique TCR beta nucleotide sequences were sequenced per donor among fewer than 500 genotyped donors of the cohort, with roughly 19% of those sequences being non-productive. The study aimed to test whether signatures of past pathogen exposure could be identified by cataloging public T cell receptors.

As concerns this clone: Its antigen has not been determined. No qualities accompany the bases; no much larger clone lies one base away.

In total, roughly 670 healthy bone marrow donors made up the cohort. At the time of sampling, every cohort member was nominally healthy, though immune exposures that went unrecorded were likely present. The donor tested CMV seronegative, placing the donor among the 352 seronegative members of the cohort. A peripheral blood sample was provided by each donor, and peripheral blood mononuclear cells were used for TCR beta sequencing. The Qiagen DNeasy Blood Extraction Kit was used to extract genomic DNA from the blood cell samples. Sequences KGHSH (CDR1) and LQKENI (CDR2) are obtained from the germline V gene. V and J are truncated by 0 bases and 2 bases respectively, leaving an intervening sequence of 12 bases. From the cysteine up to the phenylalanine, the CDR3 has a length of 16 residues. Only the CDR3 region is kept as DNA, spanning 48 bases read in frame from base 1. Overall study results and their limits: In a later analysis, the rate of TCR association differed among HLA loci, with DRB1 alleles having the most associated TCRs and HLA-C alleles having the fewest. V-gene and J-gene trimming of TCR beta chains was associated with a missense DCLRE1C variant in a later genetic analysis, and the association was replicated in an independent cohort. According to the authors, the approach could potentially be generalized to other disease states and immunological phenotypes. A later analysis associated about 18,000 TCR beta sequences with specific HLA alleles at a false discovery rate of 0.05. In this cohort, only TCR beta chains were sequenced, and detectable features were limited by the absence of alpha or paired-chain data. A further reported finding was that TCR beta sequences accurately predicted the HLA-A and HLA-B alleles for most subjects in the first cohort. Because counts were too low, roughly 16 rarely observed V segments, including chromosome 9 orphons, were excluded from the earlier analysis of a few hundred of the donors. Some IMGT-functional V segments, including TRBV6-2 and TRBV6-3, could not be distinguished by the 87-base-pair reads and were therefore excluded. A later genetic analysis reported fewer N-insertions in productive TCRs among donors in an Asian-associated ancestry cluster than the roughly 700-donor mean. In vitro tests confirmed that a few of the cytomegalovirus-associated TCR beta chains recognize cytomegalovirus antigens. According to a later analysis, parvovirus B19, influenza, CMV and Epstein-Barr virus appeared linked to several top co-occurrence clusters. In an earlier analysis of fewer than 700 of the donors, most TCR beta V segments appeared in productive rearrangements about 87% or about 30% of the time, broadly matching IMGT annotations. Compared with equally common non-associated chains, HLA-associated TCR beta chains in a later analysis were more clonally expanded and had lower generation probabilities. The classifier was reported to diagnose cytomegalovirus status with high specificity and sensitivity in both the original and validation cohorts. Because HLA typing was missing for some donors at each locus, association tests included only the typed subset. Across donors, most TCR sequences were observed very rarely, whereas some public TCRs were present in many individuals. Immune exposure information for the cohort was limited to CMV serostatus. Roughly uniform sequencing depth across donors was assumed in presence/absence analyses, although this assumption may not hold. A total of 164 TCR beta chains were listed by the study as associated with cytomegalovirus. When HLA alleles, especially DR and DQ, strongly co-occurred, TCR associations were difficult to assign to individual alleles. Linkage disequilibrium might explain the correlated functional status among segregating V segments, but an unknown experimental factor could not be excluded. A later analysis found that most CMV-associated TCR beta chains appeared HLA-restricted, with HLA associations seemingly driven largely by CMV exposure. The sequencing pipeline was judged likely to have produced a cluster of highly shared sequence variants as a technical artifact.

The method was the immunoSEQ multiplex PCR assay. For the multiplex PCR, a mixture combining 60 forward primers for TCR Vbeta segments and 13 reverse primers for TCR Jbeta segments was used. The CDR3 region of rearranged TCR beta genes was amplified from genomic DNA by a multiplex PCR assay. On the Illumina HiSeq System, the amplified TCR beta libraries were sequenced as 87-base-pair reads. In the authors' own workflow: In a later analysis, tens of millions of unique TCR beta chains were counted across the roughly 700 repertoires, and roughly 11 million of these chains were shared by at least two donors. A nearest-neighbor algorithm error-corrected the raw reads and collapsed the reads into unique sequences, merging closely related sequences to remove PCR and sequencing errors. V, D and J gene segments were assigned by aligning CDR3 sequences to IMGT reference sequences. For a sequence to be retained, a match of at least six nucleotides was required to both a V gene segment and a J gene segment. Rearrangements were classified as productive when the CDR3 lacked stop codons and remained in frame with V and J, and all other rearrangements were classified as non-productive. Following IMGT convention, CDR3 was defined as the stretch from the second conserved V-encoded cysteine to the conserved J-encoded phenylalanine. Sequences without an unambiguous match to a single V gene segment were excluded from the earlier analysis of 450 to 750 of the donors. An earlier analysis of a few hundred of the donors called V segments functional above 56.7% productive rearrangements and segregating when the between-donor standard deviation exceeded 5%. A statistical classification framework was developed to diagnose cytomegalovirus status using the catalog of TCR beta chain sequences. A later analysis assigned V and J genes by comparing TCR nucleotide sequences with IMGT/GENE-DB human TR gene sequences. Using the TCRdist pipeline, a later analysis assigned CDR3 sequences along with most-parsimonious VDJ recombination scenarios. In a later analysis, each TCR beta chain was defined by its CDR3 amino acid sequence together with its V-gene family, and reads lacking a unique V-gene family were excluded. As a way to deal with suspected cross-contamination and a sequencing artifact, a later analysis dropped 450 to 600 nucleotide sequences that were highly shared and had low generation probability. For each public chain, a later analysis derived a clonal expansion index from normalized ranks of inferred template counts within each repertoire. In a later analysis, generation probabilities were computed with a VDJ recombination model fitted to out-of-frame rearrangements, and the resulting probabilities were checked against IGoR. Hypergeometric tests were used in a later analysis to score TCR-TCR, TCR-HLA and TCR-CMV co-occurrence, with a repertoire-size bias correction applied to the TCR pairs. In a later analysis, false discovery rates were estimated by permuting HLA or CMV assignments 20 times. In a later analysis, co-occurring TCRs were grouped with DBSCAN, and TCRdist sequence similarity was added when clustering was performed within HLA-allele-positive subsets. Repertoires with fewer than 30,000 or more than 120,000 public chains were left out of co-occurrence clustering, as were about five repertoires with anomalous nucleotide sharing. TCRdb mirrors the immuneACCESS table, restricted to in-frame sequences. Some clones are absent from its copies; in checked studies, under half trace to an unresolved V gene, and the reason for the others is unknown. V and J calls and clone size follow that table, whereas D and trimming were derived from the DNA. This sample holds 130,000 or so clones; roughly 78% were observed only once. The leading ten clones occupy approximately 5% of the sample.

The receptor was derived from a man aged 30-40 years in good health and CMV-seronegative. The receptor chain draws on TRBV18 and TRBJ2-3; a tentative D call is TRBD1 (6 bases match). Specimen: PBMCs. The DNA sequence is as follows: TGTGCCAGCTCACCACCGGCAGGGGCGGTCACAGATACGCAGTATTTT. Protein translation: CASSPPAGAVTDTQYF.